Listed here are 21 T cell receptor beta chains from one sample, sequenced in a study of blood T cell repertoires in COVID-19. Assay: immunoSEQ multiplex PCR; the TCRdb copy retains only in-frame clones and omits some. The table lists about 130,000 clones, around 81% of them singletons. The sequencing sample was made of peripheral blood. All receptors derive from a man aged 35-49 years with active or convalescent COVID-19.

J is TRBJ1-1 and V is TRBV12-3 or TRBV12-4; TRBD1 matches at 7 bases. The trim removed 9 bases at V and 5 bases at J, leaving 6 bases unmatched. The CDR3 consists of 12 residues. In DNA, the CDR3 is TGTGCCAGTGAGGGGGCAGGAACTGAAGCTTTCTTT. Translation: CASEGAGTEAFF.

This chain joins TRBV11-2 and TRBJ2-2; D possibly corresponds to TRBD2 (6 bases). V lost 5 bases and J 2 bases, leaving 12 bases between the germline ends. The CDR3 has 15 residues. Germline CDR1 SGHAT, CDR2 FQNNGV. The CDR3 reads CASSPAGGNTGELFF. The CDR3 nucleotides are TGTGCCAGCAGCCCGGCCGGGGGAAACACCGGGGAGCTGTTTTTT.

The gene calls are TRBV4-1 and TRBJ2-3, with 9 bases aligning to TRBD2. V lost 3 bases to trimming and J lost 0 bases; unmatched junction nucleotides: 16. The CDR3 sequence is 20 residues long. From germline, CDR1 is MGHRA and CDR2 YSYEKL. The CDR3, as DNA: TGCGCCAGCAGCCAGTCCCTCCGGGGGGCTAGCGGGGAAAGCACAGATACGCAGTATTTT. This codes for CASSQSLRGASGESTDTQYF.

The CDR3 region is CASSYSIYDRTPFEKLFF. The CDR3 bases are TGTGCCAGCAGTTACTCGATATATGACAGAACGCCCTTCGAAAAACTGTTTTTT. The chain joins TRBV6-2 or TRBV6-3 to TRBJ1-4; D may be TRBD1 (5 bases). Germline V CDR1 and CDR2: MNHEY, SVGEGT. V lost 0 bases and J 8 bases, leaving 22 bases between the germline ends. The CDR3 is 18 residues long.

With regard to this clone: At the DNA level, this CDR3 is encoded by other sequences in the same sample as well. The genes are TRBV5-1 and TRBJ1-5; D might be TRBD1 (5 bases). The CDR3 totals 14 residues. V lost 3 bases, J lost 2 bases, and 9 bases lay in between. Germline V gene sequence: CDR1 SGHRS, CDR2 YFSETQ. In nucleotides, the CDR3 is TGCGCCAGCAGCTCAACAGGAGGCAATCAGCCCCAGCATTTT. This codes for CASSSTGGNQPQHF.

This chain joins TRBV6-5 and TRBJ1-6, with TRBD1 matching 7 bases. The germline CDR1 and CDR2 sequences are MNHEY and SVGAGI. The CDR3 covers 15 residues. V was pared by 4 bases and J by 5 bases, with 5 bases of the junction left unmatched. This CDR3 is CASSSSQGDNSPLHF. The CDR3 bases are TGTGCCAGCAGTTCCTCGCAGGGGGATAATTCACCCCTCCACTTT.

The genes are TRBV12-5 and TRBJ1-3; D unclear. V was trimmed by 3 bases and J by 0 bases, leaving 6 bases between them. The CDR3 runs to 14 residues. Germline V gene lookup returns CDR1 LGHNT and CDR2 FRNRAP. Written as DNA, the CDR3 is TGTGCTAGTGGTTTAGCAAACTCTGGAAACACCATATATTTT. It is translated as CASGLANSGNTIYF. Filled out from reference TRBV12-5 and TRBJ1-3, the complete variable domain reads DARVTQTPRHKVTEMGQEVTMRCQPILGHNTVFWYRQTMMQGLELLAYFRNRAPLDDSGMPKDRFSAEMPDATLATLKIQPSEPRDSAVYFCASGLANSGNTIYFGEGSWLTVV.

The rearrangement links TRBV30 to TRBJ1-6; D ambiguous. The germline V and J ends were trimmed by 0 bases and 10 bases, with 10 bases remaining between them. Germline values: CDR1 GTSNPN, CDR2 SVGIG (reference sequence). The length of the CDR3 is 13 residues. CDR3 coding DNA: TGTGCCTGGAGTGTAGCCCCCTCCTCACCCCTCCACTTT. It is translated as CAWSVAPSSPLHF. The full variable domain, rest sourced from reference TRBV30 and TRBJ1-6, is SQTIHQWPATLVQPVGSPLSLECTVEGTSNPNLYWYRQAAGRGLQLLFYSVGIGQISSEVPQNLSASRPQDRQFILSSKKLLLSDSGFYLCAWSVAPSSPLHFGNGTRLTVT.

A single count supports this clone. The CDR3 loop is CAISSRQLLMNTEAFF. CDR3 bases: TGTGCCATCAGTTCTAGGCAGTTACTCATGAACACTGAAGCTTTCTTT. The gene calls are TRBV10-3 and TRBJ1-1; D remains ambiguous. The V gene's germline CDR1 is ENHRY and CDR2 SYGVKD. This CDR3 spans 16 amino acids. Trimming cost V 5 bases and J 0 bases, with 16 bases left between them.

The rearrangement uses TRBV6-2 or TRBV6-3 and TRBJ2-1; D not resolved. Trimming shortened V by 0 bases and J by 0 bases, and 9 bases separated the two germline ends. Germline values: CDR1 MNHEY, CDR2 SVGEGT. The CDR3 has 16 amino acids. The DNA for the CDR3 is TGTGCCAGCAGTTACTCCCCGGGTGGCTCCTACAATGAGCAGTTCTTC. Translating it yields CASSYSPGGSYNEQFF.

The V and J genes are TRBV5-4 and TRBJ2-3, with 7 bases that match TRBD1. Germline V gene data show CDR1 as SGHNT and CDR2 as YYREEE (reference sequence). After removal of 0 bases from V and 6 bases from J, the junction contained 7 bases not matched to a gene. The CDR3 is made up of 15 amino acids. CDR3 DNA sequence: TGTGCCAGCAGCTTGGAGGGGGCAGGAGGCGATACGCAGTATTTT. Residues: CASSLEGAGGDTQYF.

The chain uses TRBV3-1 (or the pseudogene TRBV3-2) and TRBJ1-1; tentatively, D is TRBD1 (5 bases). CDR3 size: 14 residues. V lost 0 bases, J lost 8 bases, and 13 bases lay in between. Germline CDR1 is LGHDT and CDR2 is YNNKEL (reference sequence). The CDR3 DNA reads as TGTGCCAGCAGCCAAGATCTGACAGTAGCCGAAGCTTTCTTT. Translated: CASSQDLTVAEAFF.

The V gene is TRBV6-1, the J gene TRBJ2-3, with TRBD2 as a possible D gene (7 bases). The CDR3 contains 13 residues. Germline V gene data show CDR1 as MNHNS and CDR2 as SASEGT. Trimming removed 3 bases from V and 4 bases from J, with 8 bases in between. CDR3 DNA: TGTGCCAGCAGTGAGCGGGGGCCAGATACGCAGTATTTT. It is translated as CASSERGPDTQYF.

This clone was seen a single time. J is TRBJ1-3 and V is TRBV9; 7 positions agree with TRBD1. The CDR3 contains 16 residues. The germline V gene encodes CDR1 SGDLS and CDR2 YYNGEE. Unmatched junction bases numbered 7, after V lost 4 bases and J lost 0 bases. Here the CDR3 reads CASSSRGQDSGNTIYF. CDR3 in DNA: TGTGCCAGCAGCTCGCGAGGACAGGACTCTGGAAACACCATATATTTT. The variable domain in full, completed from reference TRBV9 and TRBJ1-3, reads DSGVTQTPKHLITATGQRVTLRCSPRSGDLSVYWYQQSLDQGLQFLIQYYNGEERAKGNILERFSAQQFPDLHSELNLSSLELGDSALYFCASSSRGQDSGNTIYFGEGSWLTVV.

The rearrangement uses TRBV9 and TRBJ1-6; the match to TRBD1 covers 9 bases. The germline CDR1 and CDR2 sequences are SGDLS and YYNGEE. V lost 4 bases to trimming and J lost 9 bases; unmatched junction nucleotides: 8. CDR3 size: 15 residues. CDR3 residues: CASSNTDRGLSPLHF. The CDR3 DNA reads TGTGCCAGCAGCAATACGGACAGGGGACTTTCACCCCTCCACTTT.

This clone was seen a handful of times. This sequence joins TRBV4-2 and TRBJ2-1; TRBD2 aligns across 9 bases. Trimming cost V 1 base and J 13 bases; bases outside gene matches: 11. Germline V gene lookup returns CDR1 LGHNA and CDR2 YNFKEQ. The CDR3 loop spans 15 amino acids. In DNA form, the CDR3 reads TGTGCCAGCAGCCAAGGGGCAAGCGGGGGGTCGAGTCAGTTCTTC. This codes for CASSQGASGGSSQFF.

V usage is TRBV10-3 and J usage is TRBJ2-2; the match to TRBD1 covers 9 bases. CDR1 is ENHRY, CDR2 SYGVKD, per germline. The CDR3 consists of 16 residues. With 3 bases clipped from V and 1 base from J, the junction kept 3 bases outside the gene matches. The chain's CDR3 is CAISEQGAQNTGELFF. The CDR3 nucleotides are TGTGCCATCAGTGAACAGGGGGCGCAGAACACCGGGGAGCTGTTTTTT.

J is TRBJ2-7 and V is TRBV29-1, with D maybe TRBD2 (6 bases). The CDR3 totals 13 residues. The germline V and J ends were trimmed by 8 bases and 7 bases, with 21 bases remaining between them. Germline loops: CDR1 SQVTM, CDR2 ANQGSEA. CDR3 in DNA: TGCAGCACAACGGCTAGCGACCTTAGGGAGCAGTACTTC. This gives the protein CSTTASDLREQYF.

This chain joins TRBV11-2 and TRBJ1-5; 9 bases match TRBD1. The CDR3 covers 14 residues. Looked up from germline, CDR1 is SGHAT and CDR2 is FQNNGV. Trimming at V came to 5 bases and at J to 6 bases, leaving 5 bases not matched to a gene. The CDR3 loop is CASSQGQGGQPQHF. As DNA, the CDR3 is TGTGCCAGCAGCCAGGGACAGGGCGGTCAGCCCCAGCATTTT.

This CDR3 is CASRTSGGDEQFF. In DNA form, the CDR3 reads TGTGCCAGTCGGACTAGCGGGGGTGATGAGCAGTTCTTC. The rearrangement joins TRBV3-1 (or the pseudogene TRBV3-2) to TRBJ2-1, with 13 bases fitting TRBD2. This CDR3 is built from 13 residues. Trimming took 9 bases from V and 8 from J; bases not matched to a gene: 4. Per germline, CDR1 LGHDT and CDR2 YNNKEL (reference sequence).

The rearrangement uses TRBV10-3 and TRBJ2-2, with a possible D match to TRBD1 (6 bases). Germline V gene data show CDR1 as ENHRY and CDR2 as SYGVKD. V shed 4 bases and J shed 6 bases, with 6 bases lying between them. The CDR3 spans 12 residues. The CDR3 nucleotides read TGTGCCATCAGTGGGGGGCCCGGGGAGCTGTTTTTT. It translates to CAISGGPGELFF.